A single sample is the source of the 3 T cell receptor beta chains below, sequenced in a study of blood T cell repertoires in COVID-19. Sequencing used immunoSEQ multiplex PCR; TCRdb keeps in-frame clones, though not all of them. The data show a few hundred thousand clones, approximately 85% seen once. The sequencing sample was made of peripheral blood. Receptors originate from an elderly man with acute or convalescent COVID-19.

J is TRBJ2-3 and V is TRBV7-8, with D hard to call. The CDR3 contains 15 residues. The ends were cut back, 2 bases at V and 2 bases at J, with 11 bases in the middle. CDR1 SGHVS and CDR2 FQNEAQ come from the germline V gene. The CDR3 region is CASSLLNSPTDTQYF. CDR3 sequence (DNA): TGTGCCAGCAGCTTATTGAACAGCCCCACAGATACGCAGTATTTT.

J is TRBJ2-5 and V is TRBV5-1, with TRBD2 matching 7 bases. Germline-derived CDR1 and CDR2 are SGHRS and YFSETQ. The CDR3 has 14 residues. V lost 3 bases, J lost 5 bases, and 7 bases stayed unmatched. The CDR3 nucleotides read TGCGCCAGCAGCTCCGGGGGGTCGTTGGAGACCCAGTACTTC. It codes for CASSSGGSLETQYF.

The chain is built from TRBV5-1 and TRBJ2-7; D may be TRBD2 (5 bases). The CDR3 has 13 amino acids. V was pared by 4 bases and J by 3 bases, with 11 bases between. Germline loops: CDR1 SGHRS, CDR2 YFSETQ. The CDR3 coding sequence is TGCGCCAGCAGCGAGGGCGGGTACTACGAGCAGTACTTC. Residues: CASSEGGYYEQYF.